The rows below give T cell receptor beta chains drawn from one sample of a study of Graves' ophthalmopathy and Graves' hyperthyroidism. In TCRdb, the multiplex PCR reads were re-called with MiXCR into one record per CDR3 protein. The sample records some 390,000 distinct CDR3 sequences, roughly 18% being singletons. The sample comprised peripheral blood. These receptor sequences come from a young woman with Graves' ophthalmopathy. Each CDR3 is given with its conserved first and last residue. The D gene is left open where the match is weak. Clone size is stated in some rows and not others, as once, few, many or a class when expanded.

J: TRBJ2-7; V: TRBV5-1; size: .; D: .; DNA: TGCGCCAGCGCCAAGACAGGCTCCCCCTACGAGCAGTACTTC; CDR3: CASAKTGSPYEQYF
J: TRBJ2-2; V: TRBV4-3; size: many; D: TRBD1; DNA: TGCGCCAGCAGCCTCCGGACAGGGCTTACTATCGGGGAGCTGTTTTTT; CDR3: CASSLRTGLTIGELFF
J: TRBJ2-5; V: TRBV7-2; size: many; D: TRBD2; DNA: TGTGCCAGCAGTACTAGCGGGAGTGAGACCCAGTACTTC; CDR3: CASSTSGSETQYF
J: TRBJ2-7; V: TRBV11-2; size: .; D: .; DNA: TGTGCCAGCAGCTTAGATCTAGCGTCCTACGAGCAGTACTTC; CDR3: CASSLDLASYEQYF
J: TRBJ1-1; V: TRBV12-3/TRBV12-4; size: many; D: .; DNA: TGTGCCAGCAAGCTTACCAGGGCAATGAACACTGAAGCTTTCTTT; CDR3: CASKLTRAMNTEAFF
J: TRBJ2-2; V: TRBV11-2; size: .; D: .; DNA: TGTGCCAGCAGCCCGGGAGTCGTCTCGCCACGGGCCGGGGAGCTGTTTTTT; CDR3: CASSPGVVSPRAGELFF
J: TRBJ2-2; V: TRBV28; size: many; D: .; DNA: TGTGCCAGCAGCAAACAAAACACCGGGGAGCTGTTTTTT; CDR3: CASSKQNTGELFF
J: TRBJ1-5; V: TRBV10-2; size: .; D: .; DNA: TGCGCCAGCAGTACAGTGGGCAATCAGCCCCAGCATTTT; CDR3: CASSTVGNQPQHF
J: TRBJ1-1; V: TRBV25-1; size: many; D: TRBD1; DNA: TGTGCCAGCCGTCCCAGGGGGCACACTGAAGCTTTCTTT; CDR3: CASRPRGHTEAFF
J: TRBJ2-5; V: TRBV11-2; size: few; D: TRBD1; DNA: TGTGCCAGCAGCTCTGGTTTTGGGACAGGGGGAGGAGAGACCCAGTACTTC; CDR3: CASSSGFGTGGGETQYF
J: TRBJ1-1; V: TRBV30; size: many; D: .; DNA: TGTGCCTGGACAGGGTTTAAAGCTGAAGCTTTCTTT; CDR3: CAWTGFKAEAFF
J: TRBJ1-1; V: TRBV29-1; size: .; D: .; DNA: TGCAGCCCCCGCAGGGACCTCGGGGCTGAAGCTTTCTTT; CDR3: CSPRRDLGAEAFF
J: TRBJ1-1; V: TRBV12-5; size: .; D: .; DNA: TGTGCTAGTGGTTTGCAAATGAACAGGGATGAAGCTTTCTTT; CDR3: CASGLQMNRDEAFF
J: TRBJ1-6; V: TRBV12-3/TRBV12-4; size: many; D: TRBD1; DNA: TGTGCCAGCAGTAGCCTCGACAGGGGAGGCACGAATTCACCCCTCCACTTT; CDR3: CASSSLDRGGTNSPLHF
J: TRBJ2-5; V: TRBV7-2; size: many; D: TRBD2; DNA: TGTGCCAGCAGCTTATCTAGAGTGGCTAGCGGGGGTTTCCAAGAGACCCAGTACTTC; CDR3: CASSLSRVASGGFQETQYF
J: TRBJ1-2; V: TRBV6-1; size: .; D: TRBD1; DNA: TGTGCCAGCAGTCTGACAGGGGTAGCGGGCTACACCTTC; CDR3: CASSLTGVAGYTF
J: TRBJ2-7; V: TRBV12-3/TRBV12-4; size: many; D: .; DNA: TGTGCCAGCAGTTTAGCATTTGGTTCCGAGCAGTACTTC; CDR3: CASSLAFGSEQYF
J: TRBJ1-2; V: TRBV4-1; size: .; D: .; DNA: TGCGCCAGCAGCCAAGACTGGGGGGGGACCTATGGCTACACCTTC; CDR3: CASSQDWGGTYGYTF
J: TRBJ1-1; V: TRBV30; size: many; D: .; DNA: TGTGCCTGGAGGCCCGTCGAGAACACTGAAGCTTTCTTT; CDR3: CAWRPVENTEAFF
J: TRBJ2-3; V: TRBV30; size: few; D: .; DNA: TGTGCCTGGAGCCAATACGGGGGAGATACGCAGTATTTT; CDR3: CAWSQYGGDTQYF
J: TRBJ2-5; V: TRBV7-2; size: .; D: .; DNA: TGTGCCAGCAGCTGGGCTAGACAAGAGACCCAGTACTTC; CDR3: CASSWARQETQYF
J: TRBJ1-2; V: TRBV12-3/TRBV12-4; size: .; D: .; DNA: TGTGCCAGCAGTTTAGCCCGGGGGAAGAATGGCTACACCTTC; CDR3: CASSLARGKNGYTF
J: TRBJ2-7; V: TRBV11-2; size: many; D: .; DNA: TGTGCCAGCAGCCCCGCCCTCTCCTACGAGCAGTACTTC; CDR3: CASSPALSYEQYF
J: TRBJ2-5; V: TRBV18; size: many; D: TRBD2; DNA: TGTGCCAGCTCACCACGGGGAGCGGGGATTGAGACCCAGTACTTC; CDR3: CASSPRGAGIETQYF
J: TRBJ2-2; V: TRBV14; size: .; D: .; DNA: TGTGCCAGCAGCCACATGGCGGGTCCCACCGGGGAGCTGTTTTTT; CDR3: CASSHMAGPTGELFF
J: TRBJ2-7; V: TRBV12-3/TRBV12-4; size: many; D: .; DNA: TGTGCCAGCAGTCCCCGACTCGCTAGTTTAGGTAGCTCCTACGAGCAGTACTTC; CDR3: CASSPRLASLGSSYEQYF
J: TRBJ2-7; V: TRBV9; size: many; D: TRBD1; DNA: TGTGCCAGCAGCCCTACCATTCCGACAGGGGATCTCCACGAGCAGTACTTC; CDR3: CASSPTIPTGDLHEQYF
J: TRBJ2-2; V: TRBV19; size: many; D: .; DNA: TGTGCCAGTAAGGCCGTGAGGGAGCTGTTTTTT; CDR3: CASKAVRELFF
J: TRBJ2-2; V: TRBV11-2; size: many; D: .; DNA: TGTGCCAGCAGCTACCTCCCTCTAAGCACCGGGGAGCTGTTTTTT; CDR3: CASSYLPLSTGELFF
J: TRBJ1-5; V: TRBV6-2/TRBV6-3; size: many; D: .; DNA: TGTGCCAGCAACGGACAGAATAATCAGCCCCAGCATTTT; CDR3: CASNGQNNQPQHF
J: TRBJ1-2; V: TRBV12-3/TRBV12-4; size: .; D: TRBD1; DNA: TGTGCCAGCAGCCCTGGACAGGGGGCGGGGTATGGCTACACCTTC; CDR3: CASSPGQGAGYGYTF
J: TRBJ1-2; V: TRBV6-5; size: many; D: .; DNA: TGTGCCAGCAGTTGGAAGGGGTCCTATGGCTACACCTTC; CDR3: CASSWKGSYGYTF
J: TRBJ2-7; V: TRBV6-1; size: .; D: .; DNA: TGTGCCAGCACCAACCCAGGCTACGAGCAGTACTTC; CDR3: CASTNPGYEQYF
J: TRBJ1-5; V: TRBV12-3/TRBV12-4; size: many; D: .; DNA: TGTGCCAGCAGTTTATCCGGCAGGGGTGGGCAGCCCCAGCATTTT; CDR3: CASSLSGRGGQPQHF
J: TRBJ2-2; V: TRBV28; size: few; D: TRBD2; DNA: TGTGCCAGCAGCATTCTCGGGAGGTGGCGGCCGAACACCGGGGAGCTGTTTTTT; CDR3: CASSILGRWRPNTGELFF
J: TRBJ2-7; V: TRBV10-2; size: many; D: .; DNA: TGCGCCAGCAGAATCGGCAGTTCCTACGAGCAGTACTTC; CDR3: CASRIGSSYEQYF
J: TRBJ2-7; V: TRBV12-3/TRBV12-4; size: .; D: .; DNA: TGTGCCAGCAGTGGGCCGGGTCTAGCAACCTACGAGCAGTACTTC; CDR3: CASSGPGLATYEQYF
J: TRBJ1-1; V: TRBV6-2/TRBV6-3; size: many; D: .; DNA: TGTGCCAGCAGAGGGGGGGGCTCCACTGAAGCTTTCTTT; CDR3: CASRGGGSTEAFF
J: TRBJ2-4; V: TRBV12-3/TRBV12-4; size: once; D: .; DNA: TGTGCCAGCAGCTCTGCCCCTCTTAACATTCAGTACTTC; CDR3: CASSSAPLNIQYF
J: TRBJ1-1; V: TRBV19; size: many; D: .; DNA: TGTGCCAGTAGTATGATGCGCAGGGGCGCCGGGTTGAACACTGAAGCTTTCTTT; CDR3: CASSMMRRGAGLNTEAFF
J: TRBJ1-3; V: TRBV11-2; size: many; D: .; DNA: TGTGCCAGCAGCTTAGAGGGGAGGCCTAGGGCTGGAAACACCATATATTTT; CDR3: CASSLEGRPRAGNTIYF
J: TRBJ2-5; V: TRBV30; size: many; D: TRBD2; DNA: TGTGCCTGGAGTCCACTAGCGGTTGGGACCCAGTACTTC; CDR3: CAWSPLAVGTQYF
J: TRBJ1-6; V: TRBV5-1; size: many; D: .; DNA: TGCGCCAGCAGCTTGGGTCAGGGTTCACCCCTCCACTTT; CDR3: CASSLGQGSPLHF
J: TRBJ2-7; V: TRBV7-8; size: few; D: TRBD1; DNA: TGTGCCAGCAGCCCCCCCCCCTGGGGACAGGCGGGGTACGAGCAGTACTTC; CDR3: CASSPPPWGQAGYEQYF
J: TRBJ2-7; V: TRBV4-2; size: many; D: .; DNA: TGTGCCAGCAGCCAAACCTTTAGCGTAAGCTACGAGCAGTACTTC; CDR3: CASSQTFSVSYEQYF
J: TRBJ2-7; V: TRBV6-1; size: .; D: TRBD1; DNA: TGTGCCAGCATGAGGGGGACAGGGGGCTACGAGCAGTACTTC; CDR3: CASMRGTGGYEQYF